The 24 T cell receptor beta chains reported below all come from one sample, sequenced in a study of blood T cells in healthy people across ages. It was with a sample-barcoded 5' primer and a J-beta primer mix that a second PCR of roughly 6 to 12 cycles was run. TCRdb used MiXCR to reprocess the 5' RACE reads, holding one entry per CDR3 protein. The repertoire consists of about 700,000 distinct CDR3 sequences, with 32% occurring once and the leading ten covering 15%. Sample: blood. These receptors were obtained from an elderly woman in good health.

The gene calls are TRBV5-1 and TRBJ1-6; no firm D call. This CDR3 is 15 amino acids long. Germline V gene sequence: CDR1 SGHRS, CDR2 YFSETQ. With 4 bases removed from V and 11 bases from J, the gap between germline ends came to 19 bases. CDR3 residues: CASSPDGQNMTPLHF. The CDR3 DNA is TGCGCCAGCAGCCCCGACGGGCAAAATATGACACCCCTCCACTTT.

Many counts were recorded for this clonotype. This chain uses TRBV6-1 with TRBJ2-5; TRBD1 agrees at 7 bases. The germline V gene encodes CDR1 MNHNS and CDR2 SASEGT. This CDR3 is 16 amino acids long. Losses at the gene ends were 6 bases for V and 1 base for J; bases not matched to a gene: 11. CDR3 DNA sequence: TGTGCCAGCAGCCTAGGACAGGAGAACTTCCAAGAGACCCAGTACTTC. Protein: CASSLGQENFQETQYF.

This chain joins TRBV5-4 and TRBJ2-3; D is unresolved. Germline values: CDR1 SGHNT, CDR2 YYREEE (reference sequence). CDR3 length: 13 residues. Trimming took off 4 bases at V and 2 bases at J, with 8 bases between the two ends. The CDR3 DNA sequence: TGTGCCAGCAGCCTACCCACCACAGATACGCAGTATTTT. The encoded protein is CASSLPTTDTQYF. Together with reference TRBV5-4 and TRBJ2-3, the CDR3 gives the full variable domain: ETGVTQSPTHLIKTRGQQVTLRCSSQSGHNTVSWYQQALGQGPQFIFQYYREEENGRGNFPPRFSGLQFPNYSSELNVNALELDDSALYLCASSLPTTDTQYFGPGTRLTVL.

The chain uses TRBV30 and TRBJ1-1; weak D call: TRBD1 (5 bases). The CDR3 spans 14 residues. Germline loops: CDR1 GTSNPN, CDR2 SVGIG (reference sequence). V lost 0 bases, J lost 5 bases, and 13 bases lay in between. CDR3 protein: CAWSVVGGATEAFF. The DNA for the CDR3 is TGTGCCTGGAGTGTAGTAGGAGGGGCGACTGAAGCTTTCTTT.

The chain couples TRBV7-2 to TRBJ2-5; 7 bases are shared with TRBD2. Germline trimming cut 5 bases from V and 3 bases from J; bases unmatched to any gene: 12. The CDR3 contains 16 residues. Looked up from germline, CDR1 is SGHTA and CDR2 is FQGNSA. The CDR3 loop reads CASSREGLTDEETQYF. The CDR3 DNA follows: TGTGCCAGCAGCCGCGAGGGACTAACGGATGAAGAGACCCAGTACTTC.

This clonotype appeared many times. The rearrangement joins TRBV4-1 to TRBJ1-5; no reliable D call. Looked up from germline, CDR1 is MGHRA and CDR2 is YSYEKL. This CDR3 comprises 13 residues. Trimming took 0 bases from V and 7 from J, leaving 7 bases between them. For the CDR3, the DNA is TGCGCCAGCAGCCAAGATCCCGGCCAGCCCCAGCATTTT. This gives the protein CASSQDPGQPQHF.

This clonotype was observed a few times. This may be a read error, as it is one base from a much larger clone. The rearrangement links TRBV2 to TRBJ2-5; 15 positions match TRBD2. CDR1 and CDR2 (germline): SNHLY, FYNNEI. The CDR3 consists of 16 residues. The ends lost 6 bases at V and 5 bases at J; junction bases unmatched: 7. CDR3 sequence reads: CASSYWTSGGAETQYF. The CDR3 DNA reads as TGTGCCAGCAGCTACTGGACTAGCGGGGGGGCCGAGACCCAGTACTTC.

The V and J genes are TRBV6-2 or TRBV6-3 and TRBJ2-1, with TRBD2 matching over 11 bases. The CDR3 has 19 amino acids. CDR1 and CDR2 (germline): MNHEY, SVGEGT. With 5 bases clipped from V and 3 bases from J, the junction kept 15 bases outside the gene matches. CDR3 in DNA: TGTGCCAGCAGTCCGGGCTTAAATAGCGGGGGGGGTTTCTACAATGAGCAGTTCTTC. It is translated as CASSPGLNSGGGFYNEQFF.

This clonotype was recorded many times. CDR3 sequence reads: CASSVVGWGTDTQYF. DNA for the CDR3: TGTGCCAGCAGCGTAGTGGGGTGGGGCACAGATACGCAGTATTTT. The chain uses TRBV9 and TRBJ2-3; no definite D call. Germline values: CDR1 SGDLS, CDR2 YYNGEE. V lost 0 bases to trimming and J lost 1 base, with 9 bases between them. There are 15 residues in the CDR3.

This clonotype has more than one count but fewer than ten. The CDR3 region is CASSPPRGTRGANTEAFF. CDR3 bases: TGTGCCAGCAGCCCTCCACGAGGGACCCGAGGGGCGAACACTGAAGCTTTCTTT. The chain joins TRBV3-1 to TRBJ1-1; D possibly corresponds to TRBD1 (5 bases). The V gene's germline CDR1 is LGHDT and CDR2 YNNKEL (reference sequence). V was shortened by 4 bases and J by 1 base, with 22 bases between the two germline ends. The CDR3 length is 18 residues.

Details on this clonotype: A much larger clone differs from this one at a single base, so this may be a read error. The V and J genes are TRBV2 and TRBJ2-7; possibly TRBD1 for D (5 bases). Germline V CDR1 and CDR2: SNHLY, FYNNEI. V was clipped by 1 base and J by 7 bases, with 14 bases between them. This CDR3 is built from 14 residues. The CDR3 reads CASSEVGRANEQYF. DNA for the CDR3: TGTGCCAGCAGTGAAGTTGGCAGGGCTAATGAGCAGTACTTC.

A note on this clonotype: A much larger clone differs from this one at a single base, so this may be a read error. The rearrangement uses TRBV10-3 and TRBJ2-1; D gene unclear. Trimming took 2 bases from V and 13 from J, leaving 15 bases between them. Germline V lookup: CDR1 ENHRY, CDR2 SYGVKD. The CDR3 loop spans 13 amino acids. CDR3 in amino acids: CAISEPARKTQFF. The CDR3 nucleotides are TGTGCCATCAGTGAGCCGGCCAGAAAGACCCAGTTCTTC.

There are a few counts of this clonotype. The chain links TRBV30 to TRBJ2-5, with D unclear. CDR1 is GTSNPN, CDR2 SVGIG, per germline (reference sequence). This CDR3 has 11 residues. Trimming pared 3 bases from V and 4 bases from J, leaving 6 bases between. CDR3 DNA: TGTGCCTGGAGGGGTGTAGAGACCCAGTACTTC. This codes for CAWRGVETQYF.

This clonotype has a count of ten or more. The chain combines TRBV7-3 with TRBJ2-1, with TRBD2 identical over 7 bases. V gave up 4 bases and J gave up 4 bases; unmatched junction bases: 7. The CDR3 runs 15 residues. Germline V gene sequence: CDR1 SGHTA, CDR2 FQGTGA. CDR3 residues: CASSSSSGPYNEQFF. The CDR3 region has the DNA TGTGCCAGCAGCTCGTCTAGCGGACCATACAATGAGCAGTTCTTC.

This clonotype was recorded at least ten times. This rearrangement joins TRBV9 to TRBJ1-2, with TRBD1 matching over 9 bases. Germline CDR1 SGDLS, CDR2 YYNGEE. V shed 4 bases, J shed 8 bases, and the junction held 12 bases outside the gene matches. The length of the CDR3 is 15 residues. The CDR3 nucleotides are TGTGCCAGCAGCCTCGTCGGCGGGACAGGGCACGGCTACACCTTC. Translating it yields CASSLVGGTGHGYTF.

The V and J genes are TRBV20-1 and TRBJ2-3; 11 bases fit TRBD2. Germline lookup yields CDR1 DFQATT and CDR2 SNEGSKA (reference sequence). This CDR3 comprises 16 residues. With V trimmed by 1 base and J by 5 bases, 8 bases remained unmatched. The CDR3 DNA is TGCAGTGCTAGAGGAGTGACTAGCGGGGTTGGAGATACGCAGTATTTT. Translated, it gives CSARGVTSGVGDTQYF.

J is TRBJ2-2 and V is TRBV15; TRBD1 agrees at 11 bases. Germline V lookup: CDR1 LNHNV, CDR2 YYDKDF (reference sequence). This CDR3 has 18 amino acids. V shed 5 bases and J 2 bases; nucleotides not matched to a gene: 10. As DNA, the CDR3 is TGTGCCACCAGCCGATCAATAGGACAGGGGGCTAACACCGGGGAGCTGTTTTTT. It codes for CATSRSIGQGANTGELFF.

The sample holds a few counts of this clonotype. This sequence may be a read error, since a much larger clone differs from it by one base. The chain is built from TRBV15 and TRBJ2-5, with D perhaps given as TRBD1 or TRBD2 (5 bases each). The CDR3 is made up of 16 amino acids. Germline CDR1 LNHNV, CDR2 YYDKDF (reference sequence). CDR3 sequence: CATSREGRGTRPEQYF. CDR3 nucleotides: TGTGCCACCAGCCGAGAGGGAAGGGGCACTCGGCCTGAGCAGTACTTC.

There are a few counts of this clonotype. A much larger clone lies a single base off, so this may be a read error. The chain combines TRBV18 with TRBJ2-7, with 7 nucleotides matching TRBD1. V was pared by 3 bases and J by 7 bases, with 15 bases of the junction left unmatched. The CDR3 sequence is 16 residues long. Germline CDR1 is KGHSH and CDR2 is LQKENI. The CDR3 bases are TGTGCCAGCTCACCTTTGGGGACAGCTTCCTACAATGAGCAGTACTTC. Residues: CASSPLGTASYNEQYF.

This clonotype showed up just a few times. The CDR3 DNA sequence: TGTGCCAGCAGCCAAGCTGGGACAGGGAACAATGAGCAGTTCTTC. Translating it yields CASSQAGTGNNEQFF. The rearrangement joins TRBV2 to TRBJ2-1; 9 bases are shared with TRBD1. Germline V gene lookup returns CDR1 SNHLY and CDR2 FYNNEI. This CDR3 is 15 amino acids long. The trim removed 6 bases at V and 5 bases at J, leaving 8 bases unmatched.

This clonotype was detected a few times. The chain recombines TRBV7-3 with TRBJ1-1, with TRBD1 matching over 7 bases. This CDR3 region has 13 residues. Germline loops: CDR1 SGHTA, CDR2 FQGTGA. After removal of 2 bases from V and 6 bases from J, the junction contained 3 bases not matched to a gene. The CDR3 reads CASSLDREAEAFF. For the CDR3, the DNA is TGTGCCAGCAGCTTAGACAGGGAAGCTGAAGCTTTCTTT.

This clonotype showed up just once. The chain employs TRBV30 and TRBJ1-1; possible D gene TRBD1, 5 bases. The germline CDR1 and CDR2 sequences are GTSNPN and SVGIG (reference sequence). The CDR3 spans 15 residues. Trimming stripped 0 bases from V and 2 bases from J, with 13 bases between. Here the CDR3 reads CAWSVMGRFNTEAFF. DNA of the CDR3: TGTGCCTGGAGTGTGATGGGACGCTTTAACACTGAAGCTTTCTTT.

The chain carries TRBV24-1 and TRBJ1-2; possible D gene TRBD1, 6 bases. Germline assignment: CDR1 KGHDR and CDR2 SFDVKD. CDR3 size: 13 residues. The V end was cut by 5 bases, the J end by 4 bases, with 10 bases between. The CDR3 protein is CATSATGFYGYTF. As DNA, the CDR3 is TGTGCCACCAGTGCGACAGGTTTCTATGGCTACACCTTC.

Ten or more counts support this clonotype. The chain is built from TRBV7-9 and TRBJ1-6, with TRBD1 identical over 7 bases. Trimming at V came to 3 bases and at J to 0 bases, leaving 8 bases not matched to a gene. Germline V lookup: CDR1 SEHNR, CDR2 FQNEAQ (reference sequence). This CDR3 comprises 18 residues. CDR3 DNA sequence: TGTGCCAGCAGCTTCCCCCCGGGACAGAACTCCTATAATTCACCCCTCCACTTT. Its protein is CASSFPPGQNSYNSPLHF.